Listed here are 28 T cell receptor beta chains from one sample, sequenced in a study of T-cell memory formation after mild COVID-19. MiXCR was run by TCRdb on the 5' RACE reads, yielding one entry per CDR3 protein. The sample yields about 200,000 distinct CDR3 sequences, approximately 16% seen once. The material sequenced was PBMCs or a T cell subset sorted from them (not recorded which). The receptors were gathered from an adult woman who had mild COVID-19 (a few samples of this study predate the infection). Cell type and time point are not known.

This clonotype has just a few counts. This chain uses TRBV4-1 with TRBJ2-5, with 11 bases that match TRBD2. V shed 6 bases and J 2 bases; nucleotides not matched to a gene: 2. The CDR3 sequence is 14 residues long. CDR1 and CDR2 from the germline V gene are MGHRA and YSYEKL. CDR3 in DNA: TGCGCCAGCAGTCGACTAGCGGGGCAAGAGACCCAGTACTTC. Translating gives CASSRLAGQETQYF.

This chain links TRBV3-1 with TRBJ1-6, with D perhaps TRBD1 (6 bases). Germline values: CDR1 LGHDT, CDR2 YNNKEL (reference sequence). V dropped 3 bases and J dropped 16 bases, with 13 bases sitting between them. The CDR3 has 12 amino acids. CDR3 amino acids: CASSQLGQPLHF. CDR3 bases: TGTGCCAGCAGCCAGCTAGGACAGCCTCTCCACTTT.

The sample holds a few counts of this clonotype. Compared with germline, one end of the junction differs, possibly owing to a read error. This chain connects TRBV7-7 to TRBJ2-6; D is perhaps TRBD2 (5 bases). CDR3 length: 14 residues. The germline gives CDR1 SSHAT, CDR2 FNYEAQ (reference sequence). The CDR3 region is CASSLVVGGNVLTF. CDR3 in DNA: TGTGCTAGCAGCTTAGTTGTAGGAGGCAACGTCCTGACTTTC.

This clonotype was seen a few times. The V call is TRBV6-4, the J call TRBJ2-3; maybe TRBD1 (5 bases). CDR3 length: 14 amino acids. The germline CDR1 and CDR2 sequences are MRHNA and SNTAGT. The V and J ends lost 11 bases and 0 bases respectively, with 15 bases between them. The CDR3 DNA sequence: TGTGCCCCCAGGGATGCCTTTAGCACAGATACGCAGTATTTT. Translating gives CAPRDAFSTDTQYF.

The gene calls are TRBV12-3 or TRBV12-4 and TRBJ2-5; D may be TRBD2 (6 bases). CDR3 length equals 16 residues. The ends were cut back, 3 bases at V and 3 bases at J, with 17 bases in the middle. The CDR3 DNA reads as TGTGCCAGCAGTTTCGGGGGAGCGGCACGGGAAGAGACCCAGTACTTC. Protein: CASSFGGAAREETQYF.

The chain links TRBV9 to TRBJ2-5; 10 positions agree with TRBD2. The CDR3 is 15 residues long. Germline lookup yields CDR1 SGDLS and CDR2 YYNGEE. With V trimmed by 2 bases and J by 5 bases, 6 bases remained unmatched. This CDR3 is CASSVLAGVGETQYF. In nucleotides, the CDR3 is TGTGCCAGCAGCGTTCTAGCGGGAGTGGGGGAGACCCAGTACTTC.

The rearrangement joins TRBV19 to TRBJ2-1; TRBD2 matches 14 bases. This CDR3 is built from 17 residues. The V and J ends lost 6 bases and 4 bases, in that order; junction bases with no gene match: 8. CDR1 is LNHDA and CDR2 is SQIVND in the germline V gene (reference sequence). The CDR3 sequence is CASRLGLAGVGYNEQFF. Written as DNA, the CDR3 is TGTGCCAGTAGATTGGGACTAGCGGGAGTTGGGTACAATGAGCAGTTCTTC.

This clonotype was recorded a few times. The chain recombines TRBV3-1 with TRBJ2-1; weak D call: TRBD2 (7 bases). CDR1 and CDR2 (germline): LGHDT, YNNKEL (reference sequence). The V end lost 0 bases, the J end lost 7 bases, and 22 bases lay between the germline ends. The CDR3 length is 18 residues. In nucleotides, the CDR3 is TGTGCCAGCAGCCAAGACTCTCTCTCGGGCGGGGGCAGGAATGAGCAGTTCTTC. Translating gives CASSQDSLSGGGRNEQFF.

The sample holds many counts of this clonotype. The V gene is TRBV12-3 or TRBV12-4, the J gene TRBJ2-7, with 7 bases lining up with TRBD1. Unmatched junction bases numbered 10, after V lost 8 bases and J lost 6 bases. The CDR3 runs to 13 residues. Written as DNA, the CDR3 is TGTGCCAGCGGGTTACAGGGGATCGGCGAGCAGTACTTC. This translates into CASGLQGIGEQYF.

This clonotype was seen a few times. The V gene is TRBV19, the J gene TRBJ2-2, with D possibly being TRBD1 (5 bases). Germline CDR1 is LNHDA and CDR2 is SQIVND (reference sequence). The CDR3 length is 16 residues. Trimming took 7 bases from V and 2 from J, leaving 17 bases between them. The CDR3 DNA is TGTGCCAGTACCCCTCGTGGCAGGACAAACACCGGGGAGCTGTTTTTT. Protein: CASTPRGRTNTGELFF.

This clonotype was counted between two and nine times. This chain links TRBV12-3 or TRBV12-4 with TRBJ1-1, with D hard to call. The CDR3 consists of 14 residues. The ends were cut back, 2 bases at V and 5 bases at J, with 12 bases in the middle. CDR3 protein: CASSLISTGTEAFF. DNA of the CDR3: TGTGCCAGCAGTTTAATTTCGACGGGGACTGAAGCTTTCTTT.

The chain couples TRBV3-1 to TRBJ1-4; D is unresolved. The CDR3 loop spans 11 amino acids. Trimming took 3 bases from V and 7 from J, leaving 3 bases between them. CDR1 is LGHDT, CDR2 YNNKEL, per germline (reference sequence). The CDR3, as DNA: TGTGCCAGCAGCCAGATTGAAAAACTGTTTTTT. The encoded protein is CASSQIEKLFF. The full variable domain, rest sourced from reference TRBV3-1 and TRBJ1-4, is DTAVSQTPKYLVTQMGNDKSIKCEQNLGHDTMYWYKQDSKKFLKIMFSYNNKELIINETVPNRFSPKSPDKAHLNLHINSLELGDSAVYFCASSQIEKLFFGSGTQLSVL.

This chain joins TRBV4-1 and TRBJ1-1; D gene ambiguous. Germline V CDR1 and CDR2: MGHRA, YSYEKL. This CDR3 spans 13 amino acids. Trimming took off 0 bases at V and 10 bases at J, with 12 bases between the two ends. CDR3 sequence reads: CASSQDHRGIAFF. In DNA form, the CDR3 reads TGCGCCAGCAGCCAAGATCACAGAGGGATAGCTTTCTTT.

The chain uses TRBV7-2 and TRBJ2-1; no firm D call. The CDR3 extends over 12 amino acids. V shed 5 bases and J shed 15 bases, with 17 bases lying between them. Germline loops: CDR1 SGHTA, CDR2 FQGNSA. The CDR3 DNA sequence: TGTGCCAGCAGCCAAGGGCGGCCGCCCTTGTTCTTC. Encoded protein: CASSQGRPPLFF.

This clonotype was seen more than once but under ten times. The V and J genes are TRBV18 and TRBJ2-3, with 11 bases aligning to TRBD2. The CDR3 is made up of 17 amino acids. V gave up 3 bases and J gave up 1 base; unmatched junction bases: 6. CDR1 KGHSH and CDR2 LQKENI come from the germline V gene. In DNA form, the CDR3 reads TGTGCCAGCTCACCGTTAGGACTAGCGGGCCGCACAGATACGCAGTATTTT. Translation gives CASSPLGLAGRTDTQYF.

Note on this clonotype: A read error is possible here, since a much larger clone lies one base away. This sequence joins TRBV24-1 and TRBJ2-2; maybe TRBD1 (5 bases). V lost 2 bases to trimming and J lost 0 bases, with 6 bases between them. Germline V lookup: CDR1 KGHDR, CDR2 SFDVKD. The CDR3 is made up of 15 amino acids. The CDR3: CATSDWTSNTGELFF. The CDR3 nucleotides read TGTGCCACCAGTGATTGGACATCGAACACCGGGGAGCTGTTTTTT.

The chain carries TRBV6-5 and TRBJ2-3; possibly TRBD1 or TRBD2 for D (5 bases each). CDR3 length equals 14 residues. Germline lookup yields CDR1 MNHEY and CDR2 SVGAGI. The V gene lost 7 bases and the J gene lost 4 bases, with 15 bases spanning the gap. DNA for the CDR3: TGTGCCAGCAAGCTAACGAGGGGATCAGATACGCAGTATTTT. Its protein product is CASKLTRGSDTQYF.

This clonotype was counted ten times or more. The chain combines TRBV5-5 with TRBJ2-2; D is possibly TRBD1 (5 bases). The V end was cut by 0 bases, the J end by 5 bases, with 5 bases between. This CDR3 has 13 amino acids. From germline, CDR1 is SGHKS and CDR2 YYEKEE (reference sequence). As DNA, the CDR3 is TGTGCCAGCAGCTTGGAGGGGACCGGGGAGCTGTTTTTT. It specifies CASSLEGTGELFF.

The sample holds a few counts of this clonotype. V gene TRBV4-2 combines with J gene TRBJ2-7; 9 bases are shared with TRBD1. V lost 3 bases and J lost 0; bases outside the gene matches: 9. The CDR3 totals 17 residues. The germline V gene has CDR1 LGHNA and CDR2 YNFKEQ. CDR3 coding DNA: TGTGCCAGCAGCCACGTATCGAGGGACAGGGCCTCCTACGAGCAGTACTTC. This encodes CASSHVSRDRASYEQYF.

V usage is TRBV12-3 or TRBV12-4 and J usage is TRBJ2-3, with D maybe TRBD2 (6 bases). Trimming left V 3 bases short and J 4 bases short, with 20 bases between. The CDR3 is 17 residues long. The CDR3 DNA sequence: TGTGCCAGCAGTTTTGGAGGGAGTACACCAGTCTCAGATACGCAGTATTTT. This codes for CASSFGGSTPVSDTQYF.

This sequence joins TRBV4-1 and TRBJ2-1; TRBD2 matches 7 bases. Trimming took 0 bases from V and 3 from J; bases not matched to a gene: 5. This CDR3 comprises 16 residues. Germline V gene sequence: CDR1 MGHRA, CDR2 YSYEKL. The CDR3 loop is CASSQDRAGVYNEQFF. CDR3 nucleotides: TGCGCCAGCAGCCAAGATAGGGCGGGGGTCTACAATGAGCAGTTCTTC.

Only a few counts were recorded for this clonotype. The chain has TRBV9 and TRBJ2-7; tentative D call: TRBD1 (9 bases). CDR3 length equals 18 residues. CDR1 SGDLS and CDR2 YYNGEE come from the germline V gene. The V gene lost 0 bases and the J gene lost 3 bases, with 22 bases spanning the gap. Written as DNA, the CDR3 is TGTGCCAGCAGCGTAGGGGTCGGGAGGGGACAGGGACTCTACGAGCAGTACTTC. Residues: CASSVGVGRGQGLYEQYF.

The J gene is TRBJ2-1, the V gene TRBV5-1; TRBD2 aligns across 13 bases. Losses at the gene ends were 6 bases for V and 7 bases for J; bases not matched to a gene: 7. The CDR3 consists of 15 residues. The germline gives CDR1 SGHRS, CDR2 YFSETQ. For the CDR3, the DNA is TGCGCCAGCAAGAGGTTGGGACTAGCGGGGAATGAGCAGTTCTTC. Translation: CASKRLGLAGNEQFF.

This clonotype was seen only a few times. The chain has TRBV5-1 and TRBJ1-1; the match to TRBD1 covers 7 bases. This CDR3 has 15 residues. V lost 3 bases to trimming and J lost 6 bases; unmatched junction nucleotides: 11. Germline-derived CDR1 and CDR2 are SGHRS and YFSETQ. Written as DNA, the CDR3 is TGCGCCAGCAGCTCTGAACCGACAGGGCGATCTGAAGCTTTCTTT. Translating it yields CASSSEPTGRSEAFF. Supplemented by reference TRBV5-1 and TRBJ1-1, the full variable domain reads KAGVTQTPRYLIKTRGQQVTLSCSPISGHRSVSWYQQTPGQGLQFLFEYFSETQRNKGNFPGRFSGRQFSNSRSEMNVSTLELGDSALYLCASSSEPTGRSEAFFGQGTRLTVV.

Only a few counts were recorded for this clonotype. The chain combines TRBV29-1 with TRBJ1-2; D call uncertain. Trimming cost V 7 bases and J 8 bases, with 20 bases left between them. CDR3 length: 13 amino acids. Germline CDR1 SQVTM, CDR2 ANQGSEA. The CDR3, as DNA: TGCAGCGGGCAGGAGGGTGGTTCGCAAGGCTACACCTTC. Residues: CSGQEGGSQGYTF.

The chain uses TRBV29-1 and TRBJ2-1, with 9 bases matching TRBD1. This CDR3 comprises 15 residues. CDR1 and CDR2 from the germline V gene are SQVTM and ANQGSEA. Trimming at V came to 5 bases and at J to 6 bases, leaving 11 bases not matched to a gene. The CDR3 loop is CSVTGGWRYGNEQFF. As DNA, the CDR3 is TGCAGCGTTACAGGGGGCTGGAGGTATGGCAATGAGCAGTTCTTC.

This clonotype was recorded a few times. J is TRBJ2-5 and V is TRBV5-4; D remains ambiguous. Per the germline V gene, CDR1 is SGHNT and CDR2 is YYREEE (reference sequence). V was cut by 0 bases and J by 1 base, with 4 bases left in between. CDR3 length equals 13 residues. The CDR3 coding sequence is TGTGCCAGCAGCTTGGAGCCCCAAGAGACCCAGTACTTC. As protein: CASSLEPQETQYF.

This sequence joins TRBV5-6 and TRBJ1-2; D gene ambiguous. V was pared by 7 bases and J by 1 base, with 14 bases between. Germline CDR1 SGHDT, CDR2 YYEEEE. The CDR3 totals 14 residues. CDR3 sequence (DNA): TGTGCCAGCGTTCAGACGGGAATTAACTATGGCTACACCTTC. This gives the protein CASVQTGINYGYTF.